One T cell receptor (beta chain) is described in this entry. Antigen unknown. This CDR3 has 16 residues. CDR1 is SGHVS, CDR2 FNYEAQ, per germline. V was shortened by 0 bases and J by 1 base, with 13 bases between the two germline ends. TCRdb's copy holds only in-frame clones and misses some; the assay was immunoSEQ multiplex PCR. The repertoire has 45,000 to 50,000 clones, approximately 90% of them found once; the top ten carry roughly a fifth. The data originate from a study of OX40 agonist ivuxolimab in advanced cancers. Findings of the study overall: The 0.1-3.0 mg/kg partial responders had among the lowest clonal expansion.

The rearrangement uses TRBV7-6 and TRBJ2-7; a possible D gene is TRBD2 (6 bases). The clonotype was recovered from an adult with an advanced solid tumor such as melanoma, head and neck, liver or kidney cancer. The sample here was CD4+ or CD8+ T cells sorted from blood, taken in a trial of the OX40 agonist ivuxolimab. DNA for the CDR3: TGTGCCAGCAGCTTAGCGCAGGAGGGGAGGTCCTACGAGCAGTACTTC. Translation: CASSLAQEGRSYEQYF.